The next 23 T cell receptor beta chains were all read from a single sample in a study of long-term antiretroviral therapy in people with HIV. An immunoSEQ assay, version v3.0, was performed at survey level. Assay: immunoSEQ multiplex PCR; the TCRdb copy retains only in-frame clones and omits some. The data show 30,000 to 40,000 clones, approximately 93% seen once. The source was unsorted PBMCs, collected approximately 5 years after starting antiretroviral therapy. All receptors come from a woman aged 45-65 years with HIV.

This chain connects TRBV30 to TRBJ1-2; D gene ambiguous. Trimming took 1 base from V and 6 from J, leaving 12 bases between them. The CDR3 has 13 amino acids. The germline CDR1 and CDR2 sequences are GTSNPN and SVGIG (reference sequence). DNA of the CDR3: TGTGCCTGGAGTGAGGGCAGAATCGATGGCTACACCTTC. This codes for CAWSEGRIDGYTF.

This clone has a handful of counts. The J gene is TRBJ2-2, the V gene TRBV2, with unresolved D. CDR1 SNHLY and CDR2 FYNNEI come from the germline V gene. Deletions cut 4 bases from V and 1 base from J, with 7 bases between. This CDR3 has 14 amino acids. The CDR3 sequence: CASSGSGNTGELFF. CDR3 coding DNA: TGTGCCAGCAGTGGCTCAGGGAACACCGGGGAGCTGTTTTTT.

The chain combines TRBV11-2 with TRBJ2-7, with no clear D. The CDR3 length is 13 residues. The germline gives CDR1 SGHAT, CDR2 FQNNGV. V gave up 5 bases and J gave up 9 bases, with 17 bases separating them. CDR3 protein: CASSPDSGLGQYF. The CDR3 DNA is TGTGCCAGCAGCCCCGACTCCGGCCTCGGGCAGTACTTC.

The chain is built from TRBV7-9 and TRBJ2-2; tentatively, D is TRBD2 (5 bases). The CDR3 is made up of 13 amino acids. In germline, CDR1 is SEHNR, CDR2 FQNEAQ (reference sequence). The germline V and J ends were trimmed by 6 bases and 7 bases, with 12 bases remaining between them. The CDR3 DNA sequence: TGTGCCAGCAGAGAGGGTCAGTTCGGGGAGCTGTTTTTT. Amino acid sequence: CASREGQFGELFF.

On this clone itself: Other DNA variants within this sample encode the same CDR3. This sequence joins TRBV27 and TRBJ2-5; D is perhaps TRBD1 (6 bases). Germline CDR1 is MNHEY and CDR2 is SMNVEV (reference sequence). The V and J ends lost 10 bases and 5 bases respectively, with 26 bases between them. The CDR3 consists of 16 residues. CDR3 sequence: CATSPGKTGRVETQYF. CDR3 sequence (DNA): TGTGCCACCTCCCCGGGGAAAACAGGGAGAGTTGAGACCCAGTACTTC.

The chain carries TRBV16 and TRBJ2-3; D is possibly TRBD1 (6 bases). CDR1 is KGHSY, CDR2 FQNENV, per germline. V was trimmed by 3 bases and J by 6 bases, leaving 13 bases between them. CDR3 length: 14 residues. CDR3: CASSQPTRGDTQYF. CDR3 nucleotide sequence: TGTGCCAGCAGCCAGCCTACGAGGGGGGATACGCAGTATTTT.

V gene TRBV9 combines with J gene TRBJ2-1, with D possibly being TRBD2 (6 bases). CDR3 length: 16 residues. CDR1 SGDLS and CDR2 YYNGEE come from the germline V gene. V was pared by 3 bases and J by 7 bases, with 20 bases between. The CDR3 is CASSASPSVRGNEQFF. The CDR3 DNA is TGTGCCAGCAGCGCCAGCCCTAGCGTCCGAGGGAATGAGCAGTTCTTC.

The chain links TRBV6-5 to TRBJ1-2; D perhaps matches TRBD1 (6 bases). V was pared by 6 bases and J by 0 bases, with 14 bases between. This CDR3 is 15 amino acids long. Per germline, CDR1 MNHEY and CDR2 SVGAGI. CDR3 in DNA: TGTGCCAGCAGCCCAGACAGGCGCCCTAACTATGGCTACACCTTC. This gives the protein CASSPDRRPNYGYTF.

This clone was detected once. The chain links TRBV30 to TRBJ1-4; 7 bases align to TRBD1. The CDR3 has 15 residues. Germline CDR1 and CDR2: GTSNPN and SVGIG (reference sequence). Trimming cost V 0 bases and J 7 bases; bases outside gene matches: 8. The CDR3 DNA reads TGTGCCTGGAGTGTACATAAGGGGGCGGGTGAAAAACTGTTTTTT. Translating it yields CAWSVHKGAGEKLFF.

The sample holds a few counts of this clone. The V gene is TRBV7-9, the J gene TRBJ2-7; D not resolved. V was pared by 5 bases and J by 1 base, with 18 bases between. Per the germline V gene, CDR1 is SEHNR and CDR2 is FQNEAQ (reference sequence). The CDR3 has 16 residues. The CDR3 loop is CASSPPRFPDSYEQYF. The CDR3 DNA follows: TGTGCCAGCAGCCCTCCCCGTTTTCCGGATTCCTACGAGCAGTACTTC.

V gene TRBV2 combines with J gene TRBJ1-4; D ambiguous. Germline values: CDR1 SNHLY, CDR2 FYNNEI. The CDR3 runs 14 residues. The ends were cut back, 7 bases at V and 8 bases at J, with 17 bases in the middle. CDR3: CASKGRATSEKLFF. CDR3 in DNA: TGTGCCAGCAAAGGGAGGGCTACGTCGGAAAAACTGTTTTTT.

This clone was seen just once. The chain combines TRBV10-3 with TRBJ1-3; D remains ambiguous. CDR1 and CDR2 (germline): ENHRY, SYGVKD. V was shortened by 3 bases and J by 3 bases, with 6 bases between the two germline ends. This CDR3 comprises 13 residues. The CDR3 region is CAISDNGGNTIYF. The CDR3 DNA follows: TGTGCCATCAGTGACAACGGTGGAAACACCATATATTTT.

This rearrangement joins TRBV7-8 to TRBJ1-4, with D possibly being TRBD1 (5 bases). The CDR3 covers 14 residues. V lost 4 bases, J lost 7 bases, and 13 bases lay in between. Germline values: CDR1 SGHVS, CDR2 FQNEAQ. The CDR3, as DNA: TGTGCCAGCAGCTCCCTTTTGGGGCCTGAAAAACTGTTTTTT. Protein sequence: CASSSLLGPEKLFF. The full variable domain, in which reference TRBV7-8 and TRBJ1-4 provide the parts outside the CDR3, is GAGVSQSPRYKVAKRGQDVALRCDPISGHVSLFWYQQALGQGPEFLTYFQNEAQLDKSGLPSDRFFAERPEGSVSTLKIQRTQQEDSAVYLCASSSLLGPEKLFFGSGTQLSVL.

The V call is TRBV2, the J call TRBJ1-1; no definite D call. The CDR3 contains 15 residues. Per the germline V gene, CDR1 is SNHLY and CDR2 is FYNNEI. V lost 7 bases and J 1 base, leaving 16 bases between the germline ends. The CDR3 spells CASKLAFSGNTEAFF. The CDR3 region has the DNA TGTGCCAGCAAGCTTGCGTTTTCGGGGAACACTGAAGCTTTCTTT.

V gene TRBV5-6 combines with J gene TRBJ2-7; 10 bases line up with TRBD1. The germline V gene encodes CDR1 SGHDT and CDR2 YYEEEE. Losses at the gene ends were 0 bases for V and 5 bases for J; bases not matched to a gene: 8. The length of the CDR3 is 16 residues. As DNA, the CDR3 is TGTGCCAGCAGCTTGGCCAGGGGACAGGGGTTCAACGAGCAGTACTTC. Translating gives CASSLARGQGFNEQYF. The variable domain in full, completed from reference TRBV5-6 and TRBJ2-7, reads DAGVTQSPTHLIKTRGQQVTLRCSPKSGHDTVSWYQQALGQGPQFIFQYYEEEERQRGNFPDRFSGHQFPNYSSELNVNALLLGDSALYLCASSLARGQGFNEQYFGPGTRLTVT.

This chain joins TRBV6-5 and TRBJ1-1, with D maybe TRBD1 (5 bases). CDR3 length: 14 amino acids. Trimming cost V 0 bases and J 1 base, with 6 bases left between them. Germline V CDR1 and CDR2: MNHEY, SVGAGI. The CDR3 protein is CASSYSGENTEAFF. The CDR3 region has the DNA TGTGCCAGCAGTTACTCAGGGGAGAACACTGAAGCTTTCTTT.

V and J are TRBV19 and TRBJ1-4, with 7 bases identical to TRBD1. J was trimmed by 4 bases and V by 6 bases; bases with no gene match: 8. CDR3 length: 15 residues. Germline V CDR1 and CDR2: LNHDA, SQIVND (reference sequence). CDR3 sequence: CASRKQGIGNEKLFF. CDR3 DNA: TGTGCCAGTAGGAAACAGGGGATCGGTAATGAAAAACTGTTTTTT.

This rearrangement joins TRBV5-1 to TRBJ1-1, with D possibly TRBD1 on 5 matching bases. V was cut by 0 bases and J by 3 bases, with 15 bases left in between. The length of the CDR3 is 16 residues. CDR1 and CDR2 from the germline V gene are SGHRS and YFSETQ. CDR3 coding DNA: TGCGCCAGCAGCTTGGCCGTGGAGGGGCGCCACACTGAAGCTTTCTTT. Its protein is CASSLAVEGRHTEAFF.

V and J are TRBV5-1 and TRBJ2-2; TRBD1 is a possible D gene (6 bases). Germline V CDR1 and CDR2: SGHRS, YFSETQ. V dropped 5 bases and J dropped 5 bases, with 16 bases sitting between them. This CDR3 has 15 amino acids. CDR3 sequence: CASRPQGIGTGELFF. CDR3 in DNA: TGCGCCAGCAGACCACAGGGAATAGGGACCGGGGAGCTGTTTTTT.

The chain uses TRBV11-2 and TRBJ1-5; maybe TRBD1 (6 bases). The V and J ends lost 5 bases and 3 bases respectively, with 17 bases between them. CDR1 is SGHAT and CDR2 is FQNNGV in the germline V gene. This CDR3 contains 16 residues. CDR3 coding DNA: TGTGCCAGCAGCCCCCGTCCGGACAGCTCCAATCAGCCCCAGCATTTT. Translating gives CASSPRPDSSNQPQHF.

CDR3 nucleotides: TGTGCCATCAGCCCGATCCGGGAGGGAACTAACTATGGCTACACCTTC. Its protein is CAISPIREGTNYGYTF. The chain uses TRBV10-3 and TRBJ1-2; D gene unclear. Trimming cost V 6 bases and J 0 bases, with 17 bases left between them. CDR1 is ENHRY and CDR2 is SYGVKD in the germline V gene. CDR3 size: 16 residues.

The rearrangement links TRBV6-6 to TRBJ1-6; 9 bases map to TRBD1. J was trimmed by 4 bases and V by 5 bases; bases with no gene match: 3. The CDR3 sequence is 15 residues long. CDR1 is MNHNY, CDR2 SVGAGI, per germline (reference sequence). CDR3 sequence (DNA): TGTGCCAGCAGTACCGGGACAGGGTATAATTCACCCCTCCACTTT. This codes for CASSTGTGYNSPLHF.

This sequence joins TRBV30 and TRBJ2-3; the D gene is possibly TRBD1 (5 bases). The CDR3 spans 14 residues. Germline V gene lookup returns CDR1 GTSNPN and CDR2 SVGIG (reference sequence). The ends were cut back, 2 bases at V and 4 bases at J, with 13 bases in the middle. The CDR3 here is CAWSKGVLSDTQYF. The DNA for the CDR3 is TGTGCCTGGAGTAAAGGGGTCCTCTCAGATACGCAGTATTTT.